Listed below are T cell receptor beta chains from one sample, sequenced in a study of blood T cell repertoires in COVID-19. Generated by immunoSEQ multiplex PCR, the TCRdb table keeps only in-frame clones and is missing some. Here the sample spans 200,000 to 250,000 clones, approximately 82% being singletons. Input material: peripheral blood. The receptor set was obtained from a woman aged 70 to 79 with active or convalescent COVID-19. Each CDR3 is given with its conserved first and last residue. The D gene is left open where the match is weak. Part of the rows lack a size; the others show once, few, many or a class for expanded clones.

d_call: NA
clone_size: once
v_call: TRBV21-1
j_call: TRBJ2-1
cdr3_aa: CASSGGTSRDNEQFF
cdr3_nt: TGTGCCAGCAGCGGCGGGACTAGCAGAGACAATGAGCAGTTCTTC

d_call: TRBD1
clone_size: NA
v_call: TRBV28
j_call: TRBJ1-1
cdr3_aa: CASSLSGTGGTEAFF
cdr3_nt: TGTGCCAGCAGTTTATCCGGGACAGGGGGGACTGAAGCTTTCTTT

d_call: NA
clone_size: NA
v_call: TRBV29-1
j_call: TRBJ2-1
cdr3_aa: CSASGRGNEQFF
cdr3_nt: TGCAGCGCCTCGGGCAGGGGAAATGAGCAGTTCTTC

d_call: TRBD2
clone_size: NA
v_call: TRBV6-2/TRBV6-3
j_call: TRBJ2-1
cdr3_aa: CASSYSEHSGRRNEQFF
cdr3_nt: TGTGCCAGCAGTTACTCGGAACATAGCGGGAGGCGGAATGAGCAGTTCTTC

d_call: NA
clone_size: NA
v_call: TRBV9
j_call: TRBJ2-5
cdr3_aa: CASSVGLQAQETQYF
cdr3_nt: TGTGCCAGCAGCGTAGGCTTGCAGGCCCAAGAGACCCAGTACTTC

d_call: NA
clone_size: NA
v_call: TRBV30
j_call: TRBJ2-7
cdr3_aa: CAWADYSYEQYF
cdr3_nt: TGTGCCTGGGCCGACTACTCCTACGAGCAGTACTTC

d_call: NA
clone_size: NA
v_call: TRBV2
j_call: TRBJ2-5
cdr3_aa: CASTRDSGGTQYF
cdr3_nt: TGTGCCAGCACCCGGGACTCCGGGGGGACCCAGTACTTC

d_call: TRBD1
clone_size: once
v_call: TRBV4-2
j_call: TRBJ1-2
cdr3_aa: CASRGQGLGYTF
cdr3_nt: TGTGCCAGCAGGGGACAGGGGCTCGGCTACACCTTC

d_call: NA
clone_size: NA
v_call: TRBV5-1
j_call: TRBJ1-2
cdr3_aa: CASSFGGVPNYGYTF
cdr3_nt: TGCGCCAGCAGCTTCGGTGGTGTGCCTAACTATGGCTACACCTTC

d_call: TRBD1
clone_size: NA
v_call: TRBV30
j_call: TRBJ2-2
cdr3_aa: CAWEPRDRGVTGELFF
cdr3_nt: TGTGCCTGGGAACCGCGGGACAGGGGCGTCACCGGGGAGCTGTTTTTT

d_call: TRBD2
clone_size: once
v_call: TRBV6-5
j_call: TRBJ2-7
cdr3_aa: CATGGLAGVYEQYF
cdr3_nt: TGTGCCACCGGTGGACTAGCGGGAGTCTACGAGCAGTACTTC

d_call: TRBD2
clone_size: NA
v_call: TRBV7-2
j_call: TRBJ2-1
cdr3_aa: CASSFMGGALYNEQFF
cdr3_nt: TGTGCCAGCAGCTTTATGGGAGGGGCCCTATACAATGAGCAGTTCTTC

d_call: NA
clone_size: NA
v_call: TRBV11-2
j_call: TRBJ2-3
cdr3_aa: CASSSGTSDTQYF
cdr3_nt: TGTGCCAGCAGCTCCGGGACTTCAGATACGCAGTATTTT

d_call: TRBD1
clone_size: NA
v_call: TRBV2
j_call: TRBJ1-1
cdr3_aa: CASSELAGGNTEAFF
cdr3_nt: TGTGCCAGCAGTGAATTGGCAGGGGGGAACACTGAAGCTTTCTTT

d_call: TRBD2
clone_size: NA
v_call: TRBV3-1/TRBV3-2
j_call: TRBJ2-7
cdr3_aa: CASSQGGRVYEQYF
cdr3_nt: TGTGCCAGCAGCCAAGGCGGGAGGGTCTACGAGCAGTACTTC

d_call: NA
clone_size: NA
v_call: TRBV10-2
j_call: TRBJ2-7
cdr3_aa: CASESPDSYEQYF
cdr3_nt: TGCGCCAGCGAGTCCCCCGACTCCTACGAGCAGTACTTC

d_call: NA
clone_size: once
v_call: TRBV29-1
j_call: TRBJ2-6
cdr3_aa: CSALSGANVLTF
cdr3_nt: TGCAGCGCTCTATCTGGGGCCAACGTCCTGACTTTC

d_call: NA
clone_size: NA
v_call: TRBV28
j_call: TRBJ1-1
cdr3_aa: CASSFWTDTEAFF
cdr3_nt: TGTGCCAGCAGTTTTTGGACAGATACTGAAGCTTTCTTT

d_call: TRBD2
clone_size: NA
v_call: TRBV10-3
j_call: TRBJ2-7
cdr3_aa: CAISEGLRELGEQYF
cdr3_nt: TGTGCCATCAGTGAAGGCTTGCGGGAGCTTGGGGAGCAGTACTTC

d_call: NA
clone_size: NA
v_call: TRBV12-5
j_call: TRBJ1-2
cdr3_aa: CASGLQGASYGYTF
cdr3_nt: TGTGCTAGTGGTTTGCAAGGGGCTAGCTATGGCTACACCTTC

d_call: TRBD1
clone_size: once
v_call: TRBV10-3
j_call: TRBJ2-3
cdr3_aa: CAIRGQGTTDTQYF
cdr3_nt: TGTGCCATCAGGGGACAGGGGACTACAGATACGCAGTATTTT

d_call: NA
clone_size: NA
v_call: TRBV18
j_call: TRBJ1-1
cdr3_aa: CASSPLSDSIFLEAFF
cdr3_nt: TGTGCCAGCTCACCGCTTTCTGACAGTATCTTCCTTGAAGCTTTCTTT

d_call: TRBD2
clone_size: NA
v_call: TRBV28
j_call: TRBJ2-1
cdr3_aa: CARWGGYNEQFF
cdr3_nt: TGTGCCAGGTGGGGGGGCTACAATGAGCAGTTCTTC

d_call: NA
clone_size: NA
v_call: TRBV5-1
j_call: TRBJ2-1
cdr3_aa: CASSFGGLRISIYNEQFF
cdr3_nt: TGCGCCAGCAGCTTTGGAGGGTTAAGGATTAGTATTTACAATGAGCAGTTCTTC

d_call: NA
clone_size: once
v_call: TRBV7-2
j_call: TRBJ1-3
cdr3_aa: CASSSDRGNTIYF
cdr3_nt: TGTGCCAGCAGCTCGGACAGAGGAAACACCATATATTTT

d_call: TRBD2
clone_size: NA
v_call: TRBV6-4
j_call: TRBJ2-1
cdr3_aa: CASSFTSGGYNEQFF
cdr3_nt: TGTGCCAGCAGTTTTACTAGCGGGGGATACAATGAGCAGTTCTTC

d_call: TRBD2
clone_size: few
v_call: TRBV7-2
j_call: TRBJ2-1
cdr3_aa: CASSLVLAEYNEQFF
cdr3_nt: TGTGCCAGCAGCTTAGTGCTAGCGGAGTACAATGAGCAGTTCTTC

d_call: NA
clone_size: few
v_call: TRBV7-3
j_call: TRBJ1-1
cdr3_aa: CASSLRGTMNTEAFF
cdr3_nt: TGTGCCAGCAGCTTACGGGGGACTATGAACACTGAAGCTTTCTTT

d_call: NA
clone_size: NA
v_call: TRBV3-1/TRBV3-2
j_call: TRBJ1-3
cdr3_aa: CASSQLQGQTGNTIYF
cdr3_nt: TGTGCCAGCAGCCAACTACAGGGTCAAACCGGAAACACCATATATTTT

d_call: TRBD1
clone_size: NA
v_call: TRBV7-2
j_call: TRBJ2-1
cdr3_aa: CASSSRTGVTSYNEQFF
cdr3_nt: TGTGCCAGCAGCTCCAGGACAGGGGTTACCTCCTACAATGAGCAGTTCTTC

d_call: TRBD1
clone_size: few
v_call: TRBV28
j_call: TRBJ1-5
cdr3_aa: CASSHRGGGNQPQHF
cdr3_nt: TGTGCCAGCAGCCACAGGGGGGGCGGCAATCAGCCCCAGCATTTT

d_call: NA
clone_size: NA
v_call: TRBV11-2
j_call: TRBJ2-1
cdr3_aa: CASSDHTNFGRQFF
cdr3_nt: TGTGCCAGCAGCGACCATACTAACTTTGGCCGGCAGTTCTTC

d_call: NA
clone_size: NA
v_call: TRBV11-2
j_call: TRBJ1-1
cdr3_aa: CASSLAQASTEAFF
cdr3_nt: TGTGCCAGCAGCTTAGCACAGGCCAGCACTGAAGCTTTCTTT

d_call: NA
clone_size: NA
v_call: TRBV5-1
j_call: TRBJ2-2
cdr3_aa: CASSPLTGNTGELFF
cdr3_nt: TGCGCCAGCAGCCCCCTGACAGGGAACACCGGGGAGCTGTTTTTT

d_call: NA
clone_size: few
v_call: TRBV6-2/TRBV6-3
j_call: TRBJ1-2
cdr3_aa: CASSYLQGSYGYTF
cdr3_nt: TGTGCCAGCAGTTACCTGCAGGGGAGCTATGGCTACACCTTC

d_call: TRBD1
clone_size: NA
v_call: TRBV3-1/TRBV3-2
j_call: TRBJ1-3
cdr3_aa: CASSQTGAPVTIYF
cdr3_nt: TGTGCCAGCAGCCAGACAGGGGCCCCGGTAACCATATATTTT

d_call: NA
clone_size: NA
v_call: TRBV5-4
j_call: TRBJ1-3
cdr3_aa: CASSGQTATGNTIYF
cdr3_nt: TGTGCCAGCAGCGGGCAGACAGCAACTGGAAACACCATATATTTT

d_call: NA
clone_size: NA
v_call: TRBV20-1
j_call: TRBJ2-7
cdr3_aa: CSAPGPREQYF
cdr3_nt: TGCAGTGCTCCAGGGCCCCGCGAGCAGTACTTC

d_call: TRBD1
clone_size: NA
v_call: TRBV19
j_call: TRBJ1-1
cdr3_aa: CASTARQGNTEAFF
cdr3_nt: TGTGCCAGCACCGCCCGACAGGGAAACACTGAAGCTTTCTTT

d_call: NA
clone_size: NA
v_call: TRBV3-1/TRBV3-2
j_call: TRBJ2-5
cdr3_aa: CASSLGETQYF
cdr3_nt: TGTGCCAGCAGCCTCGGGGAGACCCAGTACTTC

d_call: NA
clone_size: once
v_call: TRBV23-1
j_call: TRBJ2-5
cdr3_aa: CASSHSEVLCVQETQYF
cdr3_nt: TGCGCCAGCAGTCACTCGGAGGTATTATGTGTACAAGAGACCCAGTACTTC

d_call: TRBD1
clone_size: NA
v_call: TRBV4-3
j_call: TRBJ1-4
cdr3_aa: CASSQRTGEKLFF
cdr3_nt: TGCGCCAGCAGTCAGAGGACAGGGGAAAAACTGTTTTTT

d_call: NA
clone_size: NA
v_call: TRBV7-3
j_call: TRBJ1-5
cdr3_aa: CASSPRGTHQPQHF
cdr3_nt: TGTGCCAGCAGCCCTCGCGGGACCCATCAGCCCCAGCATTTT

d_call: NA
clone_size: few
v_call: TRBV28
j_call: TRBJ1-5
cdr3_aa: CASNRQVPPAQHF
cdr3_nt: TGTGCCAGCAATAGACAGGTCCCCCCGGCCCAGCATTTT

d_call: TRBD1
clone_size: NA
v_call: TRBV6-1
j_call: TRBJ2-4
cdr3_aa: CASSGGQDRGENIQYF
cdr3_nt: TGTGCCAGCAGTGGAGGGCAAGACAGGGGAGAAAACATTCAGTACTTC

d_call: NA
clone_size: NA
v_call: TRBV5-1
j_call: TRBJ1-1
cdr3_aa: CASSKTVMNTEAFF
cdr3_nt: TGCGCCAGCAGCAAGACAGTGATGAACACTGAAGCTTTCTTT

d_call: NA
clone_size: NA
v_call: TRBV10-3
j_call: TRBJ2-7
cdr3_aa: CAIRLATGEQYF
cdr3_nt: TGTGCCATCCGCCTAGCGACGGGCGAGCAGTACTTC

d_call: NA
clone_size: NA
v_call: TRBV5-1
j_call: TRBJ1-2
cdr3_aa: CASRYRDTRDYGYTF
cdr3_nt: TGCGCCAGCAGATACCGGGACACAAGGGACTATGGCTACACCTTC

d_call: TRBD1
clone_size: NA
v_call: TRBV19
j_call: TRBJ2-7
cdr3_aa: CASSRDRQSSYEQYF
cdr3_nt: TGTGCCAGTAGCAGGGACAGACAAAGTTCCTACGAGCAGTACTTC

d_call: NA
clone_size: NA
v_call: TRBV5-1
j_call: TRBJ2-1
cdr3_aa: CASSLGAGLSYNEQFF
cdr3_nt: TGCGCCAGCAGCTTGGGGGCTGGGCTCTCCTACAATGAGCAGTTCTTC

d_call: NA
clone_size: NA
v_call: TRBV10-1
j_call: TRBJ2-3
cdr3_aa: CASSESFQGTQYF
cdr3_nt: TGCGCCAGCAGTGAGAGTTTCCAGGGTACGCAGTATTTT

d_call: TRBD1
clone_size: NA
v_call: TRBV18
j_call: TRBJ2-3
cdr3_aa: CASSPFRQGTDTQYF
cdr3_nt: TGTGCCAGCTCACCTTTCCGACAGGGAACAGATACGCAGTATTTT

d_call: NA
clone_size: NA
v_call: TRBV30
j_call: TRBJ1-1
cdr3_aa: CAWSSQVGAEAFF
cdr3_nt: TGTGCCTGGAGTAGCCAGGTAGGGGCTGAAGCTTTCTTT